This T cell receptor beta chain emerged from a study of blood T cell repertoires in COVID-19. Between the trimmed V and J ends, which lost 3 bases and 0 bases, there was a span of 11 bases. This CDR3 region has 16 residues. Germline V gene data show CDR1 as MGHDK and CDR2 as SYGVNS. The method was immunoSEQ multiplex PCR; TCRdb's version includes in-frame clones alone and lacks a portion of them. The sample lists around 15,000 clones, over 80% occurring once. This clone was seen a single time. V and J are TRBV25-1 and TRBJ1-4, with a possible D match to TRBD1 (5 bases). The receptor was derived from a man aged 35 to 55 with active or convalescent COVID-19. The sample was peripheral blood. The CDR3 DNA is TGTGCCAGCAGTGATTACCAGGGAACAACTAATGAAAAACTGTTTTTT. Translating it yields CASSDYQGTTNEKLFF. Full variable domain (rest looked up from reference TRBV25-1 and TRBJ1-4): EADIYQTPRYLVIGTGKKITLECSQTMGHDKMYWYQQDPGMELHLIHYSYGVNSTEKGDLSSESTVSRIRTEHFPLTLESARPSHTSQYLCASSDYQGTTNEKLFFGSGTQLSVL.